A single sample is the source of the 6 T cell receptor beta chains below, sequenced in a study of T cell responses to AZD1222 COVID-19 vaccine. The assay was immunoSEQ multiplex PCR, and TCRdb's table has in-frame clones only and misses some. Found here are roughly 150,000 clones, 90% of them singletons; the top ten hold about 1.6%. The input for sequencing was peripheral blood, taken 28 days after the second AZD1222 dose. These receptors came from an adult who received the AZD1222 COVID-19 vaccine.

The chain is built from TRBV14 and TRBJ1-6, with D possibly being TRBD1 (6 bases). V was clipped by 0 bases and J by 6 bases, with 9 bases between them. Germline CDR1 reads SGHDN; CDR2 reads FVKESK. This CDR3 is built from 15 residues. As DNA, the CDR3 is TGTGCCAGCAGCCAAGATAACAGGGCTAATTCACCCCTCCACTTT. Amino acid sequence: CASSQDNRANSPLHF. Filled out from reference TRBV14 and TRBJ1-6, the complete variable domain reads EAGVTQFPSHSVIEKGQTVTLRCDPISGHDNLYWYRRVMGKEIKFLLHFVKESKQDESGMPNNRFLAERTGGTYSTLKVQPAELEDSGVYFCASSQDNRANSPLHFGNGTRLTVT.

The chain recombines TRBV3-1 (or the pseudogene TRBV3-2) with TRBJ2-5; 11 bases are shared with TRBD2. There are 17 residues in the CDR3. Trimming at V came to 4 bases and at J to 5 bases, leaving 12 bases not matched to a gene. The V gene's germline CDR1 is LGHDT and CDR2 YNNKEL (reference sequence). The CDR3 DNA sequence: TGTGCCAGCAGCCCCATATTACTAGCGGGGGTAATGGAGACCCAGTACTTC. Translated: CASSPILLAGVMETQYF.

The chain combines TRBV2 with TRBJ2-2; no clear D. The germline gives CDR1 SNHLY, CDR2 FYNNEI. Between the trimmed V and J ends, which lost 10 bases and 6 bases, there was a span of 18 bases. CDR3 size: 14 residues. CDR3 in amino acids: CATSRPRPSGELFF. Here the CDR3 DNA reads TGTGCCACATCCCGGCCCCGCCCCTCCGGGGAGCTGTTTTTT.

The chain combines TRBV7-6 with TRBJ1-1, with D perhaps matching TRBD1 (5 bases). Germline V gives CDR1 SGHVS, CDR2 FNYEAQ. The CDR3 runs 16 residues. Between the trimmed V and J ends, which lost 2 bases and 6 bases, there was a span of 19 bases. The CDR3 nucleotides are TGTGCCAGCAGCTTAAATCCGGGTCCGGGGCGCGCTGAAGCTTTCTTT. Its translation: CASSLNPGPGRAEAFF.

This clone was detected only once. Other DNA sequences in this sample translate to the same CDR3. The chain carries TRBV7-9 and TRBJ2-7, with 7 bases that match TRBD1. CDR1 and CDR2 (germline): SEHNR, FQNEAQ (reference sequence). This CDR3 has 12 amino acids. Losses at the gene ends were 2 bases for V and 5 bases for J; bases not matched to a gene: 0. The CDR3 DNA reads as TGTGCCAGCAGCTTAACAGGGGACGAGCAGTACTTC. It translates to CASSLTGDEQYF.

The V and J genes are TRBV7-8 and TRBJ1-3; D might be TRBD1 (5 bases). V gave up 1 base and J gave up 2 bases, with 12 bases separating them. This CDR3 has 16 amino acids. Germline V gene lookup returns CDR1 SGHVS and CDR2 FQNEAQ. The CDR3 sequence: CASSLVSGITGNTIYF. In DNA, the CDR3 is TGTGCCAGCAGCTTAGTCTCAGGGATTACTGGAAACACCATATATTTT.